These T cell receptor beta chains were read from a single sample in a study of response to subunit inactivated influenza vaccine. A single record per CDR3 protein comes from TCRdb applying MiXCR to the RT-PCR reads. Of 650,000 to 800,000 distinct CDR3 sequences in the sample, approximately 15% were seen once. The specimen comprised PBMCs from blood, sampled 14 days before vaccination. The receptors derive from a middle-aged man who received an inactivated influenza vaccine. Both conserved end residues are part of each CDR3. D genes are given only for firm matches. Clone size, where shown, is once, few, many, or a class for clones that have expanded.

v_gene	j_gene	d_gene	abundance	CDR3nt	CDR3aa
TRBV11-2	TRBJ1-2	TRBD1	few	TGTGCCAGCAGCTTACGTTCGCCCTTGACAGGGACTAACTATGGCTACACCTTC	CASSLRSPLTGTNYGYTF
TRBV20-1	TRBJ1-2	.	few	TGCAGTGCTAGAGACAGCACTAAGGACATGTACTATGGCTACACCTTC	CSARDSTKDMYYGYTF
TRBV10-3	TRBJ2-7	TRBD2	.	TGTGCCATCGGACTAGCGGGAGGAAGTTACGAGCAGTACTTC	CAIGLAGGSYEQYF
TRBV7-2	TRBJ2-1	TRBD1	few	TGTGCCAGCAGGCCGGGACAGGGAGGATTCAATGAGCAGTTCTTC	CASRPGQGGFNEQFF
TRBV6-2/TRBV6-3	TRBJ2-7	.	few	TGTGCCACTACGGATTACTACGAGCAGTACTTC	CATTDYYEQYF
TRBV4-3	TRBJ1-5	.	.	TGCGCCAGCAGCCAAGACGGGGAGCGGTACCAGCCCCAGCATTTT	CASSQDGERYQPQHF
TRBV5-1	TRBJ2-3	.	few	TGCGCCAGCAGTAGGAGGGCTGGCACAGATACGCAGTATTTT	CASSRRAGTDTQYF
TRBV20-1	TRBJ2-1	TRBD2	.	TGCAGTGCTAGCGGCGAAATGGGACTAGCGGGGGGGAGATTGTGGCTCGATGAGCAGTTCTTC	CSASGEMGLAGGRLWLDEQFF
TRBV12-3/TRBV12-4	TRBJ2-7	.	few	TGTGCCAGCAGTTTAGGAGGTTACCAGATCCCCTACGAGCAGTACTTC	CASSLGGYQIPYEQYF
TRBV7-2	TRBJ2-1	TRBD2	.	TGTGCCAGCAGCTTTTTTCTAGCGGGGGGGCCGTGGGAGCAGTTCTTC	CASSFFLAGGPWEQFF
TRBV2	TRBJ2-7	TRBD1	few	TGTGCCAGCAGTGAATTGGGGACAGGGCTCTACGAGCAGTACTTC	CASSELGTGLYEQYF
TRBV14	TRBJ1-2	.	many	TGTGCCAGCAGCCCCCTTGGCGGGGGATCAAGCTACACCTTC	CASSPLGGGSSYTF
TRBV3-1	TRBJ1-5	TRBD1	few	TGTGCCAGCAGCCGGACAGGGGCCGATCAGCCCCAGCATTTT	CASSRTGADQPQHF
TRBV7-9	TRBJ2-5	.	.	TGTGCCAGCAGCTTAAGGAGTCCCTGGGTGGAGACCCAGTACTTC	CASSLRSPWVETQYF
TRBV27	TRBJ2-3	.	.	TGTGCCAGCAGTACCCCCTCACTCCCGGGGGCGGCAGATACGCAGTATTTT	CASSTPSLPGAADTQYF
TRBV5-6	TRBJ2-7	TRBD1	many	TGTGCCAGCAGCACAACTACAGGGGGCAGGAACGAGCAGTACTTC	CASSTTTGGRNEQYF
TRBV7-2	TRBJ1-1	TRBD1	few	TGTGCCAGCAGCTTAGCGAGACAGGGGGCATGGAGGATGAACACTGAAGCTTTCTTT	CASSLARQGAWRMNTEAFF
TRBV5-4	TRBJ2-5	.	.	TGTGCCAGCAGCCCGGATCAGAAACAAGAGACCCAGTACTTC	CASSPDQKQETQYF
TRBV5-1	TRBJ2-5	.	.	TGCGCCATCAGCGCCACTATCGGGGAGACCCAGTACTTC	CAISATIGETQYF
TRBV28	TRBJ1-2	.	.	TGTGCCAGCAGTTTCACCTCGGGTAGCCTGGACACCTTC	CASSFTSGSLDTF
TRBV20-1	TRBJ1-5	TRBD1	.	TGCAGTGCTAGCCAGACAGGGACGGGGCCCCAGCATTTT	CSASQTGTGPQHF
TRBV3-1	TRBJ2-5	TRBD2	few	TGTGCCAGCAGCCAAGATGCGTATCTAGCGGGGGGGCAAGAGACCCAGTACTTC	CASSQDAYLAGGQETQYF
TRBV6-1	TRBJ2-1	TRBD2	many	TGTGCCAGCAGTCCCAATCCTAGCGGGAGACACAATGAGCAGTTCTTC	CASSPNPSGRHNEQFF
TRBV28	TRBJ2-1	.	.	TGTGCCAGCAGTTTATCAGGGTTTAATGAGCAGTTCTTC	CASSLSGFNEQFF
TRBV4-1	TRBJ2-1	.	few	TGCGCCAGCAGCCAAGAATTTGGGGTGCCAAGGAATGAGCAGTTCTTC	CASSQEFGVPRNEQFF
TRBV20-1	TRBJ1-1	.	few	TGCAGTGCTAGAGATCCGGTGGGTGTCTTCTTT	CSARDPVGVFF
TRBV5-1	TRBJ2-5	TRBD1	.	TGCGCCAGCAGCTCGGACAGGGGGCGCTTAGAGACCCAGTACTTC	CASSSDRGRLETQYF
TRBV10-3	TRBJ2-2	.	.	TGTGCCATCAGTGAGTCGCTATCGGGGGCCTCGAACACCGGGGAGCTGTTTTTT	CAISESLSGASNTGELFF
TRBV7-6	TRBJ2-1	TRBD2	few	TGTGCCAGCAGCCGCCTCGGGGGGGGCAATGAGCAGTTCTTC	CASSRLGGGNEQFF
TRBV3-1	TRBJ2-3	TRBD2	.	TGTGCCAGCAGCCAAGAACGGCTAGCGGGGGGAGATACGCAGTATTTT	CASSQERLAGGDTQYF
TRBV7-2	TRBJ2-4	TRBD1	.	TGTGCCAGCAGCTCCAACCAGGGGGTTGGCATTCAGTACTTC	CASSSNQGVGIQYF
TRBV14	TRBJ2-7	.	.	TGTGCCAGCAGCCAAGACCCGGCCGTGTCCTACGAGCAGTACTTC	CASSQDPAVSYEQYF
TRBV12-3/TRBV12-4	TRBJ2-1	.	few	TGTGCCAGCAGTTTAAGGTGGCCCTACAATGAGCAGTTCTTC	CASSLRWPYNEQFF
TRBV20-1	TRBJ2-5	TRBD2	few	TGCAGTGCTCGATACTGGCTAGCGGGTCTCGACGGAAAGACCCAGTACTTC	CSARYWLAGLDGKTQYF
TRBV20-1	TRBJ2-1	TRBD2	few	TGCAGTGCTAGAGATCTAGCGGACCACTACAATGAGCAGTTCTTC	CSARDLADHYNEQFF
TRBV20-1	TRBJ1-6	.	.	TGCAGTGCCAGAAGTGGGGGCAAGCATTCACCCCTCCACTTT	CSARSGGKHSPLHF
TRBV5-1	TRBJ2-7	.	many	TGCGCCAGCAGCTTCGGACCTTCCTCCTACGAGCAGTACTTC	CASSFGPSSYEQYF
TRBV6-1	TRBJ2-5	TRBD2	many	TGTGCCAGCAGCGAACTAGCGGGAGTTGGGGAGACCCAGTACTTC	CASSELAGVGETQYF
TRBV2	TRBJ2-7	.	.	TGTGCCAGTTGCCGGGACATCGCCTACGAGCAGTACTTC	CASCRDIAYEQYF
TRBV29-1	TRBJ2-3	.	few	TGCAGCGTCCTCCCTGGCTCCGCACAAGATACGCAGTATTTT	CSVLPGSAQDTQYF
TRBV12-3/TRBV12-4	TRBJ2-3	TRBD1	many	TGTGCCAGCAGCCTGGCGCGGCAGGGGGCGACAGATACGCAGTATTTT	CASSLARQGATDTQYF
TRBV7-9	TRBJ1-2	.	few	TGTGCCAGCAGCTTTGGGGCGGGGGACTACACCTTC	CASSFGAGDYTF
TRBV5-6	TRBJ2-3	TRBD2	few	TGTGCCAGCAGCTTGGGATACAGCGGGGGGGCATCAGATACGCAGTATTTT	CASSLGYSGGASDTQYF
TRBV10-3	TRBJ2-1	TRBD2	.	TGTGCCATCAGTGGACTAGCGGGGTACAATGAGCAGTTCTTC	CAISGLAGYNEQFF
TRBV20-1	TRBJ2-1	TRBD2	few	TGCAGTGCTTCCGGGAGGGCCTTTCTGCATGAGCAGTTCTTC	CSASGRAFLHEQFF
TRBV27	TRBJ2-3	.	few	TGTGCCAGCAATGCGAGGGGCACAGATACGCAGTATTTT	CASNARGTDTQYF
TRBV18	TRBJ1-1	.	.	TGTGCCAGCTCACAAAAAGGGCAGAACACTGAAGCTTTCTTT	CASSQKGQNTEAFF
TRBV12-3/TRBV12-4	TRBJ2-5	TRBD2	.	TGTGCCAGCAGTCGTCCCGGGACTAGCGGGGGGGAGACCCAGTACTTC	CASSRPGTSGGETQYF
TRBV7-3	TRBJ2-3	.	few	TGTGCCAGCAGCTTTACGGGGGCCTTCACAGATACGCAGTATTTT	CASSFTGAFTDTQYF
TRBV27	TRBJ2-1	.	many	TGTGCCAGCAGTGCCACCCTAAGGGCCAATGAGCAGTTCTTC	CASSATLRANEQFF
TRBV27	TRBJ2-7	.	.	TGTGCCAGAAGTTTGTCGGGCAGGCCCTACGAGCAGTACTTC	CARSLSGRPYEQYF